These T cell receptor beta chains were read from a single sample in a study of PD-1 blockade in classical Hodgkin lymphoma. The repertoire was sequenced with immunoSEQ multiplex PCR; TCRdb's copy has only in-frame clones and lacks some. This table has about 22,000 clones, around 74% appearing once. The starting material was CD4+ T cells from blood, obtained before the fourth cycle of nivolumab. The origin of the receptors is a human donor with classical Hodgkin lymphoma. Both conserved end residues are part of each CDR3. A D gene is named only where the DNA matches it firmly. Clone size is shown for a subset of rows, as once, few, many or a class of expanded clone.

d_call j_call v_call clone_size cdr3_aa cdr3_nt
NA TRBJ2-3 TRBV4-2 NA CASSQVSGDGTDTQYF TGTGCCAGCAGCCAAGTTTCCGGGGATGGCACAGATACGCAGTATTTT
TRBD2 TRBJ2-3 TRBV19 NA CASSIGRRGGTDTQYF TGTGCCAGTAGTATCGGGAGGCGGGGGGGCACAGATACGCAGTATTTT
NA TRBJ2-1 TRBV5-4 NA CASNPRGAVNEQFF TGTGCCAGCAACCCTAGGGGGGCGGTGAATGAGCAGTTCTTC
TRBD1 TRBJ2-5 TRBV5-6 NA CASSGDSLYQETQYF TGTGCCAGCAGCGGGGACAGCTTGTACCAAGAGACCCAGTACTTC
NA TRBJ1-3 TRBV2 once CASSGGLSGNTIYF TGTGCCAGCAGCGGAGGACTCTCTGGAAACACCATATATTTT
NA TRBJ2-5 TRBV4-2 NA CASSQDDRDIEQETQYF TGTGCCAGCAGCCAAGATGACCGGGACATAGAACAAGAGACCCAGTACTTC
TRBD1 TRBJ1-2 TRBV6-5 medium-sized CASSYGTGSYGYTF TGTGCCAGCAGTTACGGGACAGGGTCCTATGGCTACACCTTC
NA TRBJ2-5 TRBV5-4 NA CASSFQPRQETQYF TGTGCCAGCAGCTTTCAGCCTCGACAAGAGACCCAGTACTTC
NA TRBJ1-4 TRBV7-2 NA CASSLAWQNEKLFF TGTGCCAGCAGCCTGGCGTGGCAGAATGAAAAACTGTTTTTT
TRBD1 TRBJ2-6 TRBV7-3 few CASSAQGSGANVLTF TGTGCCAGCAGCGCACAGGGGTCTGGGGCCAACGTCCTGACTTTC
NA TRBJ2-3 TRBV19 NA CASSIVRGDTQYF TGTGCCAGTAGTATAGTTAGGGGGGATACGCAGTATTTT
TRBD2 TRBJ2-3 TRBV10-1 once CASSKAGFTDTQYF TGCGCCAGCAGTAAAGCGGGGTTCACAGATACGCAGTATTTT
TRBD1 TRBJ2-2 TRBV11-3 NA CASSSGQSPTGELFF TGTGCCAGCAGCTCGGGACAGTCCCCCACCGGGGAGCTGTTTTTT
NA TRBJ1-2 TRBV7-6 NA CASSLGVGGGDGYTF TGTGCCAGCAGCTTAGGGGTTGGCGGGGGCGATGGCTACACCTTC
NA TRBJ1-1 TRBV27 NA CASSFRTASTEAFF TGTGCCAGCAGTTTCAGGACAGCCAGCACTGAAGCTTTCTTT
NA TRBJ2-7 TRBV5-1 NA CASRQPGSYEQYF TGCGCCAGCAGGCAGCCGGGATCCTACGAGCAGTACTTC
TRBD2 TRBJ2-3 TRBV7-2 few CASSLQGGAGGRTDTQYF TGTGCCAGCAGCTTACAGGGGGGAGCGGGGGGCCGCACAGATACGCAGTATTTT
NA TRBJ1-1 TRBV7-2 NA CASSLVGTSNRGVEAFF TGTGCCAGCTCACTTGTTGGGACGTCTAACCGGGGGGTCGAAGCTTTCTTT
TRBD1 TRBJ2-5 TRBV2 NA CASSPDRGPETQYF TGTGCCAGCAGCCCGGACAGGGGGCCTGAGACCCAGTACTTC
NA TRBJ2-7 TRBV6-5 NA CASQGAREQYF TGTGCCAGCCAAGGGGCTCGCGAGCAGTACTTC
NA TRBJ2-5 TRBV5-1 NA CASSFGLAETQYF TGCGCCAGCAGCTTCGGTTTGGCAGAGACCCAGTACTTC
NA TRBJ1-5 TRBV7-9 few CASSFGTHNQPQHF TGTGCCAGCAGCTTCGGGACTCACAATCAGCCCCAGCATTTT
TRBD1 TRBJ2-4 TRBV10-3 NA CAIGQGAKNIQYF TGTGCCATCGGACAGGGGGCCAAAAACATTCAGTACTTC
NA TRBJ2-5 TRBV2 NA CASSRRETQYF TGTGCCAGCAGTCGGAGAGAGACCCAGTACTTC
NA TRBJ1-5 TRBV6-6 NA CASSYSWGPRPQHF TGTGCCAGCAGTTACTCTTGGGGACCGCGGCCCCAGCATTTT
NA TRBJ1-1 TRBV5-6 NA CASSFLGGDAFF TGTGCCAGCAGCTTTTTGGGGGGCGATGCTTTCTTT
NA TRBJ2-7 TRBV5-1 NA CASTQDSRLTEQYF TGCGCCAGCACTCAGGACAGCCGCCTAACCGAGCAGTACTTC
TRBD2 TRBJ2-5 TRBV27 NA CASSRLAGRETQYF TGTGCCAGCAGTCGACTAGCGGGGAGGGAGACCCAGTACTTC
TRBD2 TRBJ2-7 TRBV6-5 NA CASSYSGLAGLYEQYF TGTGCCAGCAGTTACTCCGGACTAGCGGGACTCTACGAGCAGTACTTC
TRBD1 TRBJ2-2 TRBV6-5 NA CASRQGAGTGELFF TGTGCCAGCAGACAGGGGGCAGGCACCGGGGAGCTGTTTTTT
TRBD1 TRBJ1-6 TRBV7-6 NA CASSFKGDRADSPLHF TGTGCCAGCAGCTTCAAGGGGGACAGGGCTGATTCACCCCTCCACTTT
TRBD1 TRBJ2-7 TRBV4-3 once CASSQTVRDRVYEQYF TGCGCCAGCAGCCAAACTGTGAGAGACAGGGTCTACGAGCAGTACTTC
NA TRBJ2-7 TRBV4-3 NA CASSQAGTLSSYEQYF TGCGCCAGCAGCCAAGCGGGGACATTATCCTCCTACGAGCAGTACTTC
NA TRBJ2-3 TRBV18 NA CASSPAGTDTQYF TGTGCCAGCTCACCAGCGGGCACAGATACGCAGTATTTT
NA TRBJ1-4 TRBV7-9 NA CASSLAKDTYSAEKLFF TGTGCCAGCAGCTTAGCCAAGGACACATACAGCGCTGAAAAACTGTTTTTT
TRBD1 TRBJ2-3 TRBV5-4 NA CASSLRRQGVVDTQYF TGTGCCAGCAGCTTGCGGAGACAGGGTGTCGTAGATACGCAGTATTTT
NA TRBJ1-5 TRBV6-1 NA CASSEAWWQPQHF TGTGCCAGCAGCGAAGCTTGGTGGCAGCCCCAGCATTTT
TRBD1 TRBJ1-4 TRBV5-4 NA CASSFNRDRGHPNEKLFF TGTGCCAGCAGCTTCAATCGGGACAGGGGGCACCCAAATGAAAAACTGTTTTTT
NA TRBJ2-3 TRBV9 NA CASSARTDTQYF TGTGCCAGCAGCGCCCGCACAGATACGCAGTATTTT
TRBD1 TRBJ1-1 TRBV7-9 NA CASSRTGVNTEAFF TGTGCCAGCAGCCGGACAGGGGTGAACACTGAAGCTTTCTTT
NA TRBJ1-5 TRBV30 NA CAWSVSLVQPLHF TGTGCCTGGAGTGTTTCTTTGGTACAGCCTTTGCATTTT
TRBD1 TRBJ1-5 TRBV11-2 NA CASSLGDRPNQPQHF TGTGCCAGCAGCTTAGGGGACAGACCCAATCAGCCCCAGCATTTT
TRBD2 TRBJ2-7 TRBV28 NA CASRPGGPGEQYF TGTGCCAGCAGACCGGGGGGGCCGGGGGAGCAGTACTTC
NA TRBJ2-2 TRBV7-3 NA CASSLQRGFTGELFF TGTGCCAGCAGCTTGCAAAGGGGGTTTACCGGGGAGCTGTTTTTT
NA TRBJ1-6 TRBV5-1 few CASSLQGGSSPLHF TGCGCCAGCAGCTTGCAGGGAGGTAGTTCACCCCTCCACTTT